A selection of T cell receptor beta chains follows, all from one sample in a study of cytotoxic CD8 clonotypes in ibrutinib-treated CLL. Profiled with immunoSEQ multiplex PCR; TCRdb holds only in-frame clones, not every one. This table has around 150,000 clones, roughly 88% appearing once. Here the sequenced sample was PBMCs, taken at disease progression, from a patient treated with ibrutinib. These receptors were collected from a human donor with chronic lymphocytic leukemia. The CDR3 runs from the conserved cysteine through the conserved F or W. A D gene is named only where the DNA matches it firmly. Some rows mark clone size as missing; the rest say once, few, many or name a class of expanded clone.

>-|TRBJ2-2|TRBV6-5|-
TGTGCCAGCAGTTACTCGAGTTCTGTCGGCGAGCTGTTTTTT
CASSYSSSVGELFF
>TRBD1|TRBJ1-1|TRBV4-3|-
TGCGCCAGCAGCCAAGAGCTTGGGACAGGGTACGCTTTCTTT
CASSQELGTGYAFF
>TRBD2|TRBJ2-7|TRBV12-5|-
TGTGCTAGTGGTTTCACTAGCGGGACCTATTACGAGCAGTACTTC
CASGFTSGTYYEQYF
>TRBD2|TRBJ2-3|TRBV18|-
TGTGCCAGCTCACAAGGGACTAGCGGGAGCGGGACAGATACGCAGTATTTT
CASSQGTSGSGTDTQYF
>-|TRBJ2-5|TRBV20-1|few
TGCAGTGCCGGGAGATATGAGACCCAGTACTTC
CSAGRYETQYF
>TRBD2|TRBJ2-1|TRBV7-9|-
TGTGCCAGCAGCCCGCCCTCTCGGCTAGCGGGAGGAGGTATCGATGAGCAGTTCTTC
CASSPPSRLAGGGIDEQFF
>-|TRBJ1-5|TRBV5-3|once
TGTGCCAGGAGACGGTATAGCAATCAGCCCCAGCATTTT
CARRRYSNQPQHF
>-|TRBJ1-1|TRBV6-5|-
TGTGCCAGCAGTTACGGGGGCGCGGGTAGCGGTTTCTTT
CASSYGGAGSGFF
>TRBD1|TRBJ2-7|TRBV7-9|few
TGTGCCAGCATCGTAGGACAGGGACTCTACGAGCAGTACTTC
CASIVGQGLYEQYF
>TRBD2|TRBJ2-3|TRBV5-1|-
TGCGCCAGCAGCTTGGTGGGAGGGGAGAGACGCACAGATACGCAGTATTTT
CASSLVGGERRTDTQYF
>-|TRBJ1-2|TRBV4-1|-
TGCGCCAGCAGCCCCGATGGGAGGTCCTCTGGCTACACCTTC
CASSPDGRSSGYTF
>TRBD1|TRBJ1-3|TRBV7-3|-
TGTGCCAGCAGCAGAACCGGGACAGGGGGCGGAAACACCATATATTTT
CASSRTGTGGGNTIYF
>-|TRBJ2-2|TRBV7-6|-
TGTGCCAGCAGCTTACGATTTGGCGGGGAGCTGTTTTTT
CASSLRFGGELFF
>-|TRBJ1-2|TRBV18|-
TGTGCCAGCTCACCCCAGCGCCTCACAGGGCTGGATGGCTACACCTTC
CASSPQRLTGLDGYTF
>-|TRBJ1-4|TRBV5-1|-
TGCGCCAGCAGCTTGTCTTCAGACGGTTATAATGAAAAACTGTTTTTT
CASSLSSDGYNEKLFF
>-|TRBJ2-1|TRBV6-1|once
TGTGCCAGCAGTGAATCTCGCGCGGATGAGCAGTTCTTC
CASSESRADEQFF
>TRBD2|TRBJ2-7|TRBV11-3|-
TGTGCCAGCAGCTTGGGGGTAGCGGGAACCTACGAGCAGTACTTC
CASSLGVAGTYEQYF
>-|TRBJ2-2|TRBV6-1|-
TGTGCCAGCAGTGGGAGGGACGAGGCGAGGGGGGGGGAGCTGTTTTTT
CASSGRDEARGGELFF
>-|TRBJ2-5|TRBV9|-
TGTGCCAGCAGCGCTTATGAAGAGACCCAGTACTTC
CASSAYEETQYF
>-|TRBJ1-2|TRBV7-3|-
TGTGCCAGCAGCTTAGCAGGGTCCTATGGCTACACCTTC
CASSLAGSYGYTF
>-|TRBJ2-2|TRBV30|-
TGTGCCTGGAGAGCAGGGGGGCGGGACACCGGGGAGCTGTTTTTT
CAWRAGGRDTGELFF
>-|TRBJ2-3|TRBV11-1|-
TGTGCCAGCAGCCCACTAGCTACAGATACGCAGTATTTT
CASSPLATDTQYF
>-|TRBJ2-1|TRBV11-3|once
TGTGCCAGCTCTTCAGGCCGGCGGGGCCACAATGAGCAGTTCTTC
CASSSGRRGHNEQFF
>TRBD2|TRBJ2-5|TRBV4-1|-
TGCGCCAGCAGCCCCCATAGCACGACTCGACTGACTAGCGGGAGTCGAGAGACCCAGTACTTC
CASSPHSTTRLTSGSRETQYF
>-|TRBJ2-2|TRBV4-3|-
TGCGCCAGCAGCCAAGTGGTCGCTCAGGCTGCCGGGGAGCTGTTTTTT
CASSQVVAQAAGELFF
>TRBD2|TRBJ2-1|TRBV4-2|-
TGTGCCACCAAGATTAGCGGGAGGGCCCTCAATGAGCAGTTCTTC
CATKISGRALNEQFF
>-|TRBJ1-1|TRBV5-6|-
TGTGCCAGCAGCTGGGGCGTAGGATATGGCACTGAAGCTTTCTTT
CASSWGVGYGTEAFF
>-|TRBJ1-2|TRBV5-1|-
TGCGCCAGCAGCTTGGCCCTTATGAGCTATGGCTACACCTTC
CASSLALMSYGYTF
>TRBD2|TRBJ2-1|TRBV11-2|few
TGTGCCAGCAGCACAACTAGCGGGAGGGCAATACGTGAGCAGTTCTTC
CASSTTSGRAIREQFF
>TRBD2|TRBJ2-5|TRBV18|-
TGTGCCAGCTCACCCGGGACTAGCGTCGCTGGCGGAGAGACCCAGTACTTC
CASSPGTSVAGGETQYF
>TRBD1|TRBJ2-2|TRBV5-1|-
TGCGCCAGCAGCCCGGCGGTCCAGGGGGCTAGTGCCGGGGAGCTGTTTTTT
CASSPAVQGASAGELFF
>-|TRBJ2-2|TRBV4-1|few
TGCGCCAGCAGCCGAGGCCAGCGGGTGAACACCGGGGAGCTGTTTTTT
CASSRGQRVNTGELFF
>-|TRBJ1-1|TRBV27|-
TGTGCCAGCAGTTTAGAGGGGGGACGAACTGAAGCTTTCTTT
CASSLEGGRTEAFF
>-|TRBJ1-2|TRBV28|-
TGTGCCAGCAGTTCGAACAACTATGGCTACACCTTC
CASSSNNYGYTF
>-|TRBJ2-6|TRBV2|-
TGTGCCAGCAAGGCCGCGGGTGGGGCCAACGTCCTGACTTTC
CASKAAGGANVLTF
>TRBD1|TRBJ2-7|TRBV6-5|-
TGTGCCAGCAGTTACCTGGGACAGGGGGTTTTCGACGAGCAGTACTTC
CASSYLGQGVFDEQYF
>-|TRBJ2-7|TRBV6-6|once
TGTGCCAGCAGGGAAGACGGCTACGAGCAGTACTTC
CASREDGYEQYF
>TRBD1|TRBJ2-7|TRBV19|-
TGTGCCAGTAGTATCATAGGGGACAGTGCCTACGAGCAGTACTTC
CASSIIGDSAYEQYF
>TRBD2|TRBJ2-1|TRBV5-4|-
TGTGCCAGCAGCCAGCCAGGGACTAGGAGCTACAATGAGCAGTTCTTC
CASSQPGTRSYNEQFF
>-|TRBJ1-4|TRBV7-8|few
TGTGCCAGCAGCTTGGGCGGGGACAAGAGGACACCTAATGAAAAACTGTTTTTT
CASSLGGDKRTPNEKLFF